The present T cell receptor beta chain was sequenced within a study of shared clonotypes between healthy human individuals. Assay used: immunoSEQ multiplex PCR; TCRdb lists only in-frame clones, some missing. The data show about 2,500,000 clones, 90% to 95% seen once. The CDR3 runs to 15 residues. Germline V lookup: CDR1 SGHKS, CDR2 YYEKEE (reference sequence). Trimming pared 2 bases from V and 0 bases from J, leaving 9 bases between. The sequencing sample was made of naive CD4+ T cells sorted from blood. Subset here: CD45RA+ positively selected. The chain combines TRBV5-5 with TRBJ1-3; D gene unclear. The sequence was obtained from a man aged 18 to 30 in good health. The CDR3: CASSFGSASGNTIYF. The DNA for the CDR3 is TGTGCCAGCAGCTTTGGGTCGGCCTCTGGAAACACCATATATTTT. The complete variable domain, with remaining parts taken from reference TRBV5-5 and TRBJ1-3, reads DAGVTQSPTHLIKTRGQQVTLRCSPISGHKSVSWYQQVLGQGPQFIFQYYEKEERGRGNFPDRFSARQFPNYSSELNVNALLLGDSALYLCASSFGSASGNTIYFGEGSWLTVV.